A few counts support the clone carrying this TCR beta chain. The data derive from a study of patients and donors after allogeneic stem cell transplantation. From germline, CDR1 is LNHDA and CDR2 SQIVND (reference sequence). Trimming cost V 6 bases and J 3 bases, with 11 bases left between them. The CDR3 runs to 13 residues. Via MiXCR, TCRdb re-called the RT-PCR reads, giving one row per CDR3 protein. The repertoire holds some 90,000 distinct CDR3 sequences, with 48% as singletons. The source material was blood, either unsorted or a sorted T cell fraction (not recorded which). This sequence was found in a human donor who was either an allogeneic HSCT recipient or a stem cell or donor lymphocyte infusion donor (not recorded which). It is not recorded whose cells these are; they may come from a transplant donor. V is TRBV19 and J is TRBJ1-1, with D uncertain. CDR3 nucleotides: TGTGCCAGTAGGACCGATGGGTACACTGAAGCTTTCTTT. It translates to CASRTDGYTEAFF.